This entry concerns a single T cell receptor (beta chain). These data come from a study of blood T cells in healthy people across ages. The CDR3 is made up of 13 amino acids. CDR1 is MNHEY and CDR2 is SVGAGI in the germline V gene. A second PCR, run for about 6 to 11 cycles, used a sample-barcoded 5' primer plus a J-beta primer mix. A template-switch adaptor with 12 random nucleotides tagged each cDNA molecule. TCRdb used MiXCR to reprocess the 5' RACE reads, holding one entry per CDR3 protein. The data show approximately 730,000 distinct CDR3 sequences, about 55% seen once. The chain recombines TRBV6-5 with TRBJ2-3; TRBD2 matches 9 bases. The sequenced sample consisted of blood. The source is a man at least 80 years old in good health. CDR3 sequence (DNA): TGTGCGTCGGGCGGGAGGGCAACAGATACGCAGTATTTT. The encoded protein is CASGGRATDTQYF.